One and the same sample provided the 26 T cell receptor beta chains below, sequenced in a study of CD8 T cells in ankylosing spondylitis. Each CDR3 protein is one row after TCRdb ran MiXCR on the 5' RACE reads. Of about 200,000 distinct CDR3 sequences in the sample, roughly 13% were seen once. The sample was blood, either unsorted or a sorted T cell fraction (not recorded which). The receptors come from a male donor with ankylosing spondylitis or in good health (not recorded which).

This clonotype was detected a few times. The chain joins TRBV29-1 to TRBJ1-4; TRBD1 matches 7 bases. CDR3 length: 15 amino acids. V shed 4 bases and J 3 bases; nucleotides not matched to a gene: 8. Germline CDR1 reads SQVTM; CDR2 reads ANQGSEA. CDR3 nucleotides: TGCAGCGTTGGGGACAGAGATTCCTCTAATGAAAAACTGTTTTTT. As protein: CSVGDRDSSNEKLFF.

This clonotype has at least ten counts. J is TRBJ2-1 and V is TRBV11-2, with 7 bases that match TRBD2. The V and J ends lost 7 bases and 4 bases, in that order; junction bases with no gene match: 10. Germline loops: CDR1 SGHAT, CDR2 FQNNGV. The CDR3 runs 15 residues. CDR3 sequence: CASTRRASGYNEQFF. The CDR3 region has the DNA TGTGCCAGCACCCGGAGGGCTAGCGGATACAATGAGCAGTTCTTC.

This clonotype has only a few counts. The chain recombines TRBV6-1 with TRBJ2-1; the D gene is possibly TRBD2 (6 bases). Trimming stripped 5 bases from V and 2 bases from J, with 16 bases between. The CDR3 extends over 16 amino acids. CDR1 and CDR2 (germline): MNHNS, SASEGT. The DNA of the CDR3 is TGTGCCAGCAGTATTACTAGCCCGCCAGCCTACAATGAGCAGTTCTTC. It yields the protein CASSITSPPAYNEQFF.

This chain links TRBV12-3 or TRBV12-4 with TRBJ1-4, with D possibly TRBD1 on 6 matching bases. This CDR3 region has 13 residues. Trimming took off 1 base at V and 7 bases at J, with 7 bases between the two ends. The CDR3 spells CASSLGGPEKLFF. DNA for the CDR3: TGTGCCAGCAGTTTAGGGGGGCCTGAAAAACTGTTTTTT.

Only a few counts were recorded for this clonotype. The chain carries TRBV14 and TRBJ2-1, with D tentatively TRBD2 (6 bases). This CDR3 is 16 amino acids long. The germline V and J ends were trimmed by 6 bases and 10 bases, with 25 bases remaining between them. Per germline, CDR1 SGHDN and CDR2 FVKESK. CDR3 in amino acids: CASSLRRGTMVWEQFF. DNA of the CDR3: TGTGCCAGCAGTCTCAGACGCGGGACCATGGTGTGGGAGCAGTTCTTC.

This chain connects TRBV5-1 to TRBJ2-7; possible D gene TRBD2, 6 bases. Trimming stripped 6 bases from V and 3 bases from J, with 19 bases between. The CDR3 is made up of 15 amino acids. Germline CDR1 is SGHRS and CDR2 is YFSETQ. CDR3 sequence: CASTSWRDGRYEQYF. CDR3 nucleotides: TGCGCCAGCACTTCTTGGCGGGACGGGCGCTACGAGCAGTACTTC.

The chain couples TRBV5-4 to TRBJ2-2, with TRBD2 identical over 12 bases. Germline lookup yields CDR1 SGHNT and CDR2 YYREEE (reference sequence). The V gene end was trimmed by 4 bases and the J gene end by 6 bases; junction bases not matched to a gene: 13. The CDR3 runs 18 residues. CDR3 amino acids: CASSPAPTSGRKAGELFF. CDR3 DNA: TGTGCCAGCAGCCCGGCCCCGACTAGCGGGAGAAAGGCCGGGGAGCTGTTTTTT.

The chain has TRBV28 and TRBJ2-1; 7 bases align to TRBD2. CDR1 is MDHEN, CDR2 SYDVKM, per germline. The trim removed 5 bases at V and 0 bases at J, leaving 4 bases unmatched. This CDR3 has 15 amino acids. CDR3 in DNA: TGTGCCAGCAGTCTACGGGGGGACTCCTACAATGAGCAGTTCTTC. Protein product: CASSLRGDSYNEQFF. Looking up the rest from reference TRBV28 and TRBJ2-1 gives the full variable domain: DVKVTQSSRYLVKRTGEKVFLECVQDMDHENMFWYRQDPGLGLRLIYFSYDVKMKEKGDIPEGYSVSREKKERFSLILESASTNQTSMYLCASSLRGDSYNEQFFGPGTRLTVL.

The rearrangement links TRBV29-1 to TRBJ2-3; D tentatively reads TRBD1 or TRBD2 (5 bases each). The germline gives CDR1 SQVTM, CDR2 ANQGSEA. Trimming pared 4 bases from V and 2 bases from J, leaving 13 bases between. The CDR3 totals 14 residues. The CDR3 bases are TGCAGCGTTGCCCGGGACCTAAACACAGATACGCAGTATTTT. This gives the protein CSVARDLNTDTQYF.

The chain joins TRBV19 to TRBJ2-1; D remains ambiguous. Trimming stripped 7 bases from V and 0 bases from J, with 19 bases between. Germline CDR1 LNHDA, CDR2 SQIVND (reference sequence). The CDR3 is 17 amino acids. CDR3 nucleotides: TGTGCCAGTACTGGCCCCTTCGAGCCAAGCTCCTACAATGAGCAGTTCTTC. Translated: CASTGPFEPSSYNEQFF.

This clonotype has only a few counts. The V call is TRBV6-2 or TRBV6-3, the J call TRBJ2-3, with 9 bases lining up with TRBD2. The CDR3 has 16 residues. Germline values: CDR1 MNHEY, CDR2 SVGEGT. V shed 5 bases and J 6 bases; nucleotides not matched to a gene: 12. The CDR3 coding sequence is TGTGCCAGCAGTCCTCTAGCGGGGAGCTACAGGGATACGCAGTATTTT. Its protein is CASSPLAGSYRDTQYF.

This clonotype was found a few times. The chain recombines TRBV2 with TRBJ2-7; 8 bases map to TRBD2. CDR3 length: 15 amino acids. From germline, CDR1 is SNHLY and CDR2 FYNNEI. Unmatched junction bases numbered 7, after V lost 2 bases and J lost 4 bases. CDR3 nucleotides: TGTGCCAGCAGTGAATCACCACCGGGGGGGTACGAGCAGTACTTC. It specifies CASSESPPGGYEQYF.

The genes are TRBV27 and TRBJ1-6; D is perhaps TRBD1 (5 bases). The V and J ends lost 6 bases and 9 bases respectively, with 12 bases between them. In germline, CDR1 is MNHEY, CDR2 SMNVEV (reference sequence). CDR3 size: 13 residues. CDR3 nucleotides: TGTGCCAGCAGCCTTCGAGGGGCTTCACCCCTCCACTTT. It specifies CASSLRGASPLHF.

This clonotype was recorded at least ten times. As DNA, the CDR3 is TGTGCCAGCAGTTCTACAATTAACACCGGGGAGCTGTTTTTT. As protein: CASSSTINTGELFF. The gene calls are TRBV12-3 or TRBV12-4 and TRBJ2-2; D uncertain. Deletions cut 4 bases from V and 2 bases from J, with 8 bases between. CDR3 length: 14 residues.

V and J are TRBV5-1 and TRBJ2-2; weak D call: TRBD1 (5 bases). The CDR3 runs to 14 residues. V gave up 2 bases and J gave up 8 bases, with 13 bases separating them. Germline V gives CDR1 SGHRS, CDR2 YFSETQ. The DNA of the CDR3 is TGCGCCAGCAGCTTCTGGGGCCCGGAGGGGGAGCTGTTTTTT. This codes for CASSFWGPEGELFF.

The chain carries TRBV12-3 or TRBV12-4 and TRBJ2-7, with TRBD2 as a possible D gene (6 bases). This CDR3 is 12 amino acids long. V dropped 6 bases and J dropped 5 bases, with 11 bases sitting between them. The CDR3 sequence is CASSEGGHEQYF. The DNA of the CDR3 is TGTGCCAGCAGCGAAGGAGGGCACGAGCAGTACTTC.

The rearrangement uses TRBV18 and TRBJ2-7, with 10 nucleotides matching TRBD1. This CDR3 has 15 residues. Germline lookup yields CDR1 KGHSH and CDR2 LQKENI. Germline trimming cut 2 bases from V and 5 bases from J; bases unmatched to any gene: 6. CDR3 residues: CASSPKDRGFHEQYF. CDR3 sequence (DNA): TGTGCCAGCTCACCAAAGGACAGGGGGTTCCACGAGCAGTACTTC. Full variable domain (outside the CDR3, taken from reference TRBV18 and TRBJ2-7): NAGVMQNPRHLVRRRGQEARLRCSPMKGHSHVYWYRQLPEEGLKFMVYLQKENIIDESGMPKERFSAEFPKEGPSILRIQQVVRGDSAAYFCASSPKDRGFHEQYFGPGTRLTVT.

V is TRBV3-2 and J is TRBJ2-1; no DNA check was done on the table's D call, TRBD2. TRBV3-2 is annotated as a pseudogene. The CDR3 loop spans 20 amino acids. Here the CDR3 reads CASSQHVLPLWGGPYNEQFF. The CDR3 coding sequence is TGTGCCAGCAGCCAGCATGTCCTCCCCCTATGGGGCGGGCCCTACAATGAGCAGTTCTTC.

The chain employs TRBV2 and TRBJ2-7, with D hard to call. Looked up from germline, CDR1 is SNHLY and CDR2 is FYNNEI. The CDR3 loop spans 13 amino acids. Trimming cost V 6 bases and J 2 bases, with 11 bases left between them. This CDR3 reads CASSGRLTYEQYF. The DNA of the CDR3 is TGTGCCAGCAGCGGGCGATTAACCTACGAGCAGTACTTC.

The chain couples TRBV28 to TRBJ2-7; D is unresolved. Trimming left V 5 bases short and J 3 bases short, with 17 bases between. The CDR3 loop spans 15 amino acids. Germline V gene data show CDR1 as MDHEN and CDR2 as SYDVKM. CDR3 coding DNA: TGTGCCAGCAGTCCGTCTGGCAGTCCCAGCTACGAGCAGTACTTC. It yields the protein CASSPSGSPSYEQYF.

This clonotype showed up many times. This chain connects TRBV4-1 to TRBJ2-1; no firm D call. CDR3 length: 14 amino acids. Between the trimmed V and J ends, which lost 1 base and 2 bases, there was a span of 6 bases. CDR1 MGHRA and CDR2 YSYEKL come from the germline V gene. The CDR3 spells CASSQGQPYNEQFF. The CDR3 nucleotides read TGCGCCAGCAGCCAAGGGCAGCCCTACAATGAGCAGTTCTTC.

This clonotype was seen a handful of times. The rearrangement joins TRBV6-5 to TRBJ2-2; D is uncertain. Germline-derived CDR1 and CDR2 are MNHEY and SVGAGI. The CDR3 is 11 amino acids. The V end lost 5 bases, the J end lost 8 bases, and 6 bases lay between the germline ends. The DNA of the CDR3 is TGTGCCAGCAGTAACAGAGGGGAGCTGTTTTTT. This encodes CASSNRGELFF.

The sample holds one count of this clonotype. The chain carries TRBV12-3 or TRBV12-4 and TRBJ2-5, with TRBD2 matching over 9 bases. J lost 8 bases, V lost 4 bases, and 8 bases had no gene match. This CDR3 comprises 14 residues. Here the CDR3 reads CASSWGRAGGTQYF. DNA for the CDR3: TGTGCCAGCAGTTGGGGACGAGCGGGAGGAACCCAGTACTTC.

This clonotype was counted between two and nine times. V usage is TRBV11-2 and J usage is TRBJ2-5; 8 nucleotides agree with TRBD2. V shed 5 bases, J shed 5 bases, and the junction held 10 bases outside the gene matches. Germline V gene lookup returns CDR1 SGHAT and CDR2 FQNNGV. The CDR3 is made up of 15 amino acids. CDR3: CASSPGTRRIETQYF. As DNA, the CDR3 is TGTGCCAGCAGCCCAGGGACTAGGAGAATTGAGACCCAGTACTTC.

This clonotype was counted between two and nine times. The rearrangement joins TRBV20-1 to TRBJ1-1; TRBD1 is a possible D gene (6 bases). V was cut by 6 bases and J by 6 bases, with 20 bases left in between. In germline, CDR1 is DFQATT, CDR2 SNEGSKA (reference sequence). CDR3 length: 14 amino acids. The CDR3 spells CSALAPGQTSEAFF. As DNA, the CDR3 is TGCAGTGCCCTTGCCCCCGGACAGACTTCTGAAGCTTTCTTT.

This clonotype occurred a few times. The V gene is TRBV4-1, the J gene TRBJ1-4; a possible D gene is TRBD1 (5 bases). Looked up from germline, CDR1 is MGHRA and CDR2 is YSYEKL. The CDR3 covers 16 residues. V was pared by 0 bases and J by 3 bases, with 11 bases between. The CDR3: CASSQEPGGANEKLFF. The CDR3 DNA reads TGCGCCAGCAGCCAAGAACCGGGGGGAGCTAATGAAAAACTGTTTTTT.